This T cell receptor beta chain comes out of a study of cytomegalovirus exposure and HLA in healthy donors. Findings and caveats of the study: The authors later linked a missense DCLRE1C variant to TCR beta V- and J-gene trimming. Fewer N-insertions (relative to the roughly 630-donor mean) were reportedly seen in an Asian-associated ancestry cluster in a later analysis.

The germline gives CDR1 SGHVS, CDR2 FQNEAQ. The CDR3 length is 16 residues. The ends were cut back, 7 bases at V and 3 bases at J, with 20 bases in the middle. 13 Jbeta primers and 60 Vbeta primers were used for the PCR. Repertoires were generated with immunoSEQ multiplex PCR, while TCRdb's copy carries only in-frame clones and drops some. Among 200,000 to 250,000 clones, more than 65% were seen once, and the ten largest hold 0.63%. In regard to this clone: Its antigen is unknown.

V is TRBV7-8 and J is TRBJ2-3, with a weak D call TRBD1 (7 bases). Sequencing was performed on PBMCs. The clonotype was recovered from a man aged 18 to 29 in good health and CMV-seronegative. The CDR3 nucleotides are TGTGCCAGCACCAGGGGGAGAGGGCTAGCGACAGATACGCAGTATTTT. As protein: CASTRGRGLATDTQYF.